This T cell receptor (beta chain) was captured in a study of blood T cells in healthy people across ages. Overall study context: T cells yielded about one barcoded beta molecule per two cells through template switching.

As to this clonotype: Its matching antigen is unknown.

Alongside a J-beta primer mix, a sample-barcoded 5' primer served in a second PCR lasting about 7 to 12 cycles. TCRdb passed the 5' RACE reads through MiXCR, listing each CDR3 protein once. The sample holds some 900,000 distinct CDR3 sequences; roughly 43% are singletons and the top ten take 13%. General study points: TCR beta diversity, measured per million T cells, fell in a roughly linear way with age. No one knew whether donors had CMV, which possibly confounded expanded clonotype changes.

The TCR originated in a man aged 30 to 45 in good health. Specimen: blood.

The CDR3 spells CASSDGRASYNEQFF. CDR3 nucleotide sequence: TGTGCCAGCAGCGACGGCAGGGCGTCCTACAATGAGCAGTTCTTC. The gene calls are TRBV12-3 or TRBV12-4 and TRBJ2-1; weak D call: TRBD1 (5 bases). Trimming took 6 bases from V and 1 from J, leaving 13 bases between them. This CDR3 is 15 amino acids long.